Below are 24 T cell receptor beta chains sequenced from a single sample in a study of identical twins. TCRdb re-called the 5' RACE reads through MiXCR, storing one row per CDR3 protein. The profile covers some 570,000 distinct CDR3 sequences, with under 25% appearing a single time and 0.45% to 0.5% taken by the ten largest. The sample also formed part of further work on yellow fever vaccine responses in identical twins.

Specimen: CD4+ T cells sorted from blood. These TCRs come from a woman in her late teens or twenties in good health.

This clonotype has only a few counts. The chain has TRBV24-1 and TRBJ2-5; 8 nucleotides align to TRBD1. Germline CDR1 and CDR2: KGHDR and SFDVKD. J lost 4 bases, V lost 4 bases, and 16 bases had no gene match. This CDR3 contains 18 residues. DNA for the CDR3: TGTGCCACCAGTGAACCCGGACAGGGTGGTATTATGGCAGAGACCCAGTACTTC. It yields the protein CATSEPGQGGIMAETQYF.

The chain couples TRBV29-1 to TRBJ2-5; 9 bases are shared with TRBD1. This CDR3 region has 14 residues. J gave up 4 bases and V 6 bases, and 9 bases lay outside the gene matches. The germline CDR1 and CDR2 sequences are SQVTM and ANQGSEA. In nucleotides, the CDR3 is TGCAGCGTAAAGGGACAGGGCAGGAGAGAGACCCAGTACTTC. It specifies CSVKGQGRRETQYF.

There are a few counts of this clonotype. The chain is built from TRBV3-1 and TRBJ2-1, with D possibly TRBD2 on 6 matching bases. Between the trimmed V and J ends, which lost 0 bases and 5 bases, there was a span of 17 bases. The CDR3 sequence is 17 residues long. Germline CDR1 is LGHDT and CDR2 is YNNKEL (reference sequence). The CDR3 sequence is CASSQEMGRGPHNEQFF. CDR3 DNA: TGTGCCAGCAGCCAAGAGATGGGGCGGGGTCCCCACAATGAGCAGTTCTTC.

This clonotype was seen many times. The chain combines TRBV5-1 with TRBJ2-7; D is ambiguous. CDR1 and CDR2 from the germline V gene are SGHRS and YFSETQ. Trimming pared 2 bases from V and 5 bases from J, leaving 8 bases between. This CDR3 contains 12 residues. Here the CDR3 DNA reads TGCGCCAGCAGCTTCCCCTCGGACGAGCAGTACTTC. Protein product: CASSFPSDEQYF.

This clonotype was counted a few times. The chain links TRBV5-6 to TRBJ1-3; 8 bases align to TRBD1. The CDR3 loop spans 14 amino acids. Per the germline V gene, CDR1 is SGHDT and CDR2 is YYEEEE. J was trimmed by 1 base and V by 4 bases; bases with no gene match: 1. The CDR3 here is CASSRDRSGNTIYF. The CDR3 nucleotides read TGTGCCAGCAGCCGGGACAGGTCTGGAAACACCATATATTTT. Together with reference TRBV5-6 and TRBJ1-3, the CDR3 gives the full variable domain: DAGVTQSPTHLIKTRGQQVTLRCSPKSGHDTVSWYQQALGQGPQFIFQYYEEEERQRGNFPDRFSGHQFPNYSSELNVNALLLGDSALYLCASSRDRSGNTIYFGEGSWLTVV.

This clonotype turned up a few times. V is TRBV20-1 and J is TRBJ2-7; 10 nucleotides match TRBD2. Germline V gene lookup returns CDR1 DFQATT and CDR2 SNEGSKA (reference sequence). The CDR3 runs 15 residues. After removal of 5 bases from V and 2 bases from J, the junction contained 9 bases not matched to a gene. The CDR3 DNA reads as TGCAGTGCTGTAACCGGGACTAGCGCAACCTACGAGCAGTACTTC. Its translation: CSAVTGTSATYEQYF.

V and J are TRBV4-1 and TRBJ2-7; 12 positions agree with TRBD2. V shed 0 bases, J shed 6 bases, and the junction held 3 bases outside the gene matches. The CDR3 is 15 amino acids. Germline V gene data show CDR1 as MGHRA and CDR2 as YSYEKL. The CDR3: CASSQDLLAGGEQYF. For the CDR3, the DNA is TGCGCCAGCAGCCAAGATTTACTAGCGGGAGGCGAGCAGTACTTC.

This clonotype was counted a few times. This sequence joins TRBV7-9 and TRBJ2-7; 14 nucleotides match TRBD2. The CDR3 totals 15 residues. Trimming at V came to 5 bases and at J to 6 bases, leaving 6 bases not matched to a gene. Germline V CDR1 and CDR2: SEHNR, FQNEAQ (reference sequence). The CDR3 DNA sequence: TGTGCCAGCAGCCAGGTGGGACTAGCGGGAGTCGAGCAGTACTTC. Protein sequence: CASSQVGLAGVEQYF.

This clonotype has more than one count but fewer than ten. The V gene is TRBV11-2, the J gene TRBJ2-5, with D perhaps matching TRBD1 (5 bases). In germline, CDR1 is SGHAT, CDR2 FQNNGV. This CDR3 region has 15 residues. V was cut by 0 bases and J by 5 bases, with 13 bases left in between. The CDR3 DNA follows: TGTGCCAGCAGCTTAGAGGGGCCCATCCAGGAGACCCAGTACTTC. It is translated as CASSLEGPIQETQYF. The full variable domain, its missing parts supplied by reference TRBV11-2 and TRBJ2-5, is EAGVAQSPRYKIIEKRQSVAFWCNPISGHATLYWYQQILGQGPKLLIQFQNNGVVDDSQLPKDRFSAERLKGVDSTLKIQPAKLEDSAVYLCASSLEGPIQETQYFGPGTRLLVL.

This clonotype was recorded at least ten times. CDR3 region: CASSLGAGGAYNEQFF. The CDR3 DNA reads as TGCGCCAGCAGCTTGGGAGCGGGAGGGGCCTACAATGAGCAGTTCTTC. The chain uses TRBV5-1 and TRBJ2-1, with 10 nucleotides matching TRBD2. Germline V gene data show CDR1 as SGHRS and CDR2 as YFSETQ. The CDR3 has 16 amino acids. V lost 0 bases and J lost 2; bases outside the gene matches: 2. The complete variable domain, with remaining parts taken from reference TRBV5-1 and TRBJ2-1, reads KAGVTQTPRYLIKTRGQQVTLSCSPISGHRSVSWYQQTPGQGLQFLFEYFSETQRNKGNFPGRFSGRQFSNSRSEMNVSTLELGDSALYLCASSLGAGGAYNEQFFGPGTRLTVL.

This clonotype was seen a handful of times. The CDR3 sequence is CASSLGGGGRNNEQFF. For the CDR3, the DNA is TGTGCCAGCAGTCTGGGAGGGGGCGGGAGAAACAATGAGCAGTTCTTC. The rearrangement uses TRBV28 and TRBJ2-1, with D tentatively TRBD1 or TRBD2 (7 bases each). Deletions cut 5 bases from V and 5 bases from J, with 19 bases between. The CDR3 has 16 residues. Germline CDR1 and CDR2: MDHEN and SYDVKM.

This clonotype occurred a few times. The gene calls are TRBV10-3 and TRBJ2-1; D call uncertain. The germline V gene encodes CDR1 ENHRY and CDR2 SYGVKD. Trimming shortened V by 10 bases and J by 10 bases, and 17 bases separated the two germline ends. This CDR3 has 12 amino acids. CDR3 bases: TGTGCCACCAATAGAGACCAAACGGAGCAGTTCTTC. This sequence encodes CATNRDQTEQFF.

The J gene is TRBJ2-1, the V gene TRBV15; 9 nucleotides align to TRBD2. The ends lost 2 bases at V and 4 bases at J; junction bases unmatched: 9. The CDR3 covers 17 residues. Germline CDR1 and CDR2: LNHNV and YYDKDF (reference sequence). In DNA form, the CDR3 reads TGTGCCACCAGCAGATTACCGGGACTAGCTTTGTACAATGAGCAGTTCTTC. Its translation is CATSRLPGLALYNEQFF.

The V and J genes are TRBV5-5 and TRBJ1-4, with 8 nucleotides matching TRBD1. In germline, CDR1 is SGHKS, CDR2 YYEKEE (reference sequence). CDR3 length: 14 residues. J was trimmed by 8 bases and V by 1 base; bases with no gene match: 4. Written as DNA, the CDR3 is TGTGCCAGCAGCTTGTGGTGGACAGGGGAAAAACTGTTTTTT. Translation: CASSLWWTGEKLFF.

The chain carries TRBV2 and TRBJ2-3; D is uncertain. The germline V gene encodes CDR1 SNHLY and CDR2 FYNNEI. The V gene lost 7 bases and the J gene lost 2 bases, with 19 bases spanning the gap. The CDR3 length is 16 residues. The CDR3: CASTPWPRSPTDTQYF. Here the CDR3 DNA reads TGTGCCAGCACCCCCTGGCCCCGGTCCCCCACAGATACGCAGTATTTT.

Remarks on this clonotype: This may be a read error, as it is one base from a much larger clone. DNA of the CDR3: TGTGCCACCGGGGCGAACACCGGGGAGCTGTTTTTT. Translated, it gives CATGANTGELFF. The chain carries TRBV10-3 and TRBJ2-2, with D possibly TRBD2 on 5 matching bases. The CDR3 has 12 residues. Between the trimmed V and J ends, which lost 10 bases and 0 bases, there was a span of 6 bases. Germline CDR1 and CDR2: ENHRY and SYGVKD.

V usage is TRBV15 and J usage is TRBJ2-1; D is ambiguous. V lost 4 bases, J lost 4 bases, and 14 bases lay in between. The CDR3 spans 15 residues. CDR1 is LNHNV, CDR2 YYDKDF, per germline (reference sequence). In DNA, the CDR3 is TGTGCCACCAGCACCATGGGCGTGGGGTACAATGAGCAGTTCTTC. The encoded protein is CATSTMGVGYNEQFF. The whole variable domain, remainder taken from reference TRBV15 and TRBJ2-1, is DAMVIQNPRYQVTQFGKPVTLSCSQTLNHNVMYWYQQKSSQAPKLLFHYYDKDFNNEADTPDNFQSRRPNTSFCFLDIRSPGLGDTAMYLCATSTMGVGYNEQFFGPGTRLTVL.

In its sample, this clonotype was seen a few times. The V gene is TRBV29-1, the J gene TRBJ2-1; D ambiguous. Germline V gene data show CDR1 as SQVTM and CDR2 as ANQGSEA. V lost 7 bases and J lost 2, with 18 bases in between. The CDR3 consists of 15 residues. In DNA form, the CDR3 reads TGCAGCGCTGCTAGGGCAGGTGGGGCCTACAATGAGCAGTTCTTC. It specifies CSAARAGGAYNEQFF.

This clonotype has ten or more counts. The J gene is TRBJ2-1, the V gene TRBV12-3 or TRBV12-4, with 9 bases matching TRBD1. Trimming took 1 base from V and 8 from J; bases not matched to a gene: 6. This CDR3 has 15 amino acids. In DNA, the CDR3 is TGTGCCAGCAGTTTAGACAGGGGGCAGGGGGATGAGCAGTTCTTC. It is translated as CASSLDRGQGDEQFF.

The CDR3 DNA follows: TGTGCCAGCAGTTGGACAGGGTTTAGGGTCTCCAATGAGCAGTTCTTC. Amino acids: CASSWTGFRVSNEQFF. The chain recombines TRBV28 with TRBJ2-1, with 8 bases matching TRBD1. CDR3 length equals 16 residues. After removal of 4 bases from V and 6 bases from J, the junction contained 11 bases not matched to a gene. Germline CDR1 is MDHEN and CDR2 is SYDVKM. Based on the CDR3 plus reference TRBV28 and TRBJ2-1, the full variable domain is DVKVTQSSRYLVKRTGEKVFLECVQDMDHENMFWYRQDPGLGLRLIYFSYDVKMKEKGDIPEGYSVSREKKERFSLILESASTNQTSMYLCASSWTGFRVSNEQFFGPGTRLTVL.

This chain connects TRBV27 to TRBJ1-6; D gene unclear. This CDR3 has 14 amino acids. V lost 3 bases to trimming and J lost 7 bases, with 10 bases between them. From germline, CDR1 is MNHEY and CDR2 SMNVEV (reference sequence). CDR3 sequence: CASSFSDQNSPLHF. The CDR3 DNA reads TGTGCCAGCAGTTTTAGTGACCAAAATTCACCCCTCCACTTT.

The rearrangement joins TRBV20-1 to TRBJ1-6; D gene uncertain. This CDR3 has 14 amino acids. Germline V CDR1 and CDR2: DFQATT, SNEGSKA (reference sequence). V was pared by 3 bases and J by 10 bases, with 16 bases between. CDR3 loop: CSARDGSGGSPLHF. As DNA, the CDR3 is TGCAGTGCTAGGGACGGGTCCGGCGGGTCACCCCTCCACTTT.

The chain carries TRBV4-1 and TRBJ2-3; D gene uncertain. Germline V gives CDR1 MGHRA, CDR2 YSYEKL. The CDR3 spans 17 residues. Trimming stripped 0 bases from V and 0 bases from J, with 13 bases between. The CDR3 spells CASSQDPTRSSTDTQYF. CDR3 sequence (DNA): TGCGCCAGCAGCCAAGATCCGACTCGATCTAGCACAGATACGCAGTATTTT.

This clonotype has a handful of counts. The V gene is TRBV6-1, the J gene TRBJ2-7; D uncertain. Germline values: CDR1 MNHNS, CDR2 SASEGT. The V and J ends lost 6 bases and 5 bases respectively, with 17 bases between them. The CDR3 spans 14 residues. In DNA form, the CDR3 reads TGTGCCAGCAGAAGAGGCGGCCTGGGGAACGAGCAGTACTTC. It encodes CASRRGGLGNEQYF.